This T cell receptor (beta chain) was profiled in a study of a mutant IDH1 vaccine in newly diagnosed glioma. Comments on this clone: Its target is unknown.

V was clipped by 4 bases and J by 4 bases, with 13 bases between them. Germline V gene sequence: CDR1 MNHNS, CDR2 SASEGT. The CDR3 has 14 residues. Assay: immunoSEQ multiplex PCR; the TCRdb copy retains only in-frame clones and omits some. The profile shows 70,000 to 100,000 clones, roughly nine tenths of them singletons. Sample time point: week 5, during vaccination. Alongside topical imiquimod, each dose of vaccine comprised 300 ug of mutant IDH1 20-mer peptide. The sequencing used PBMCs, collected from a glioma patient whose treatment included an IDH1 peptide vaccine. The sequence was obtained from a woman aged 45-60 years with glioma. The chain combines TRBV6-1 with TRBJ2-5; D gene ambiguous. The CDR3 nucleotides are TGTGCCAGCAGTGTAGGTGGGATCCGAGAGACCCAGTACTTC. Its translation: CASSVGGIRETQYF.